Below are 5 T cell receptor beta chains sequenced from a single sample in a study of blood T cell repertoires in COVID-19. Generated by immunoSEQ multiplex PCR, the TCRdb table keeps only in-frame clones and is missing some. The sample has around 110,000 clones; roughly 79% are singletons. Specimen: peripheral blood. Receptors were obtained from an older man with active or convalescent COVID-19.

CDR3 in amino acids: CASSLRSRRRGASYNEQFF. As DNA, the CDR3 is TGTGCCAGCAGCCTCCGAAGTCGGAGGCGGGGGGCCAGTTACAATGAGCAGTTCTTC. The gene calls are TRBV7-6 and TRBJ2-1; TRBD2 agrees at 8 bases. Germline V CDR1 and CDR2: SGHVS, FNYEAQ. V was pared by 5 bases and J by 4 bases, with 19 bases of the junction left unmatched. This CDR3 has 19 amino acids.

The chain recombines TRBV11-2 with TRBJ2-1, with D unresolved. The CDR3 is made up of 15 amino acids. Germline CDR1 reads SGHAT; CDR2 reads FQNNGV. Trimming cost V 1 base and J 3 bases, with 10 bases left between them. The CDR3 region is CASSLVRAGYNEQFF. CDR3 coding DNA: TGTGCCAGCAGCTTAGTGCGCGCCGGCTACAATGAGCAGTTCTTC.

J is TRBJ1-1 and V is TRBV27, with TRBD1 identical over 9 bases. CDR3 size: 16 residues. V lost 4 bases to trimming and J lost 4 bases; unmatched junction nucleotides: 10. Germline CDR1 is MNHEY and CDR2 is SMNVEV (reference sequence). The CDR3 loop is CASSSPTGQGVTEAFF. The DNA of the CDR3 is TGTGCCAGCAGTTCCCCCACGGGACAGGGAGTCACTGAAGCTTTCTTT.

The chain has TRBV30 and TRBJ1-5; D is undetermined. Germline CDR1 and CDR2: GTSNPN and SVGIG (reference sequence). V was pared by 0 bases and J by 2 bases, with 5 bases between. This CDR3 region has 13 residues. The CDR3 DNA follows: TGTGCCTGGAGTGTGTTAGGCAATCAGCCCCAGCATTTT. Its protein is CAWSVLGNQPQHF.

The V gene is TRBV7-6, the J gene TRBJ2-2, with 10 bases matching TRBD2. After removal of 5 bases from V and 4 bases from J, the junction contained 19 bases not matched to a gene. This CDR3 comprises 20 residues. Looked up from germline, CDR1 is SGHVS and CDR2 is FNYEAQ. For the CDR3, the DNA is TGTGCCAGCAGCCCTACTGGCTGGACTAGCGGCCTGGGGGGCACCGGGGAGCTGTTTTTT. It specifies CASSPTGWTSGLGGTGELFF. The full variable domain, with the rest looked up from reference TRBV7-6 and TRBJ2-2, is GAGVSQSPRYKVTKRGQDVALRCDPISGHVSLYWYRQALGQGPEFLTYFNYEAQQDKSGLPNDRFSAERPEGSISTLTIQRTEQRDSAMYRCASSPTGWTSGLGGTGELFFGEGSRLTVL.